This is a list of T cell receptor beta chains from one sample in a study of CD8+ T cells in alopecia areata. Measured with immunoSEQ multiplex PCR; TCRdb has only the in-frame clones, and not every one. The table records more than 200,000 clones, 64% of them present only once. The sequencing here drew on CD4+ T cells sorted from blood, taken at week 4, from a patient treated with tofacitinib. The receptors here all came from a human donor with alopecia areata. CDR3s include the opening cysteine and the closing phenylalanine or tryptophan. Fields, in order: CDR3 DNA, CDR3 protein, clone size, D gene, V gene, J gene. The D gene is left open where the match is weak. A clone size is listed for some rows: how often the clone was seen (once, few, many), or a class if it is expanded.

CDR3 DNA: TGTGCCAGCAGCTTAACTAGCGGGGGGAAAGATACGCAGTATTTT; CDR3 protein: CASSLTSGGKDTQYF; clone size: -; D gene: TRBD2; V gene: TRBV7-9; J gene: TRBJ2-3
CDR3 DNA: TGTGCCAGCAGTATGCAGGGGGTCTATGGCTACACCTTC; CDR3 protein: CASSMQGVYGYTF; clone size: -; D gene: TRBD1; V gene: TRBV6-5; J gene: TRBJ1-2
CDR3 DNA: TGTGCCAGCACCCACGGGGGGGGGACCTACAATGAGCAGTTCTTC; CDR3 protein: CASTHGGGTYNEQFF; clone size: -; D gene: TRBD2; V gene: TRBV28; J gene: TRBJ2-1
CDR3 DNA: TGCGCCAGCAGCTTGGAAGGACAGGGGGAAGAGACCCAGTACTTC; CDR3 protein: CASSLEGQGEETQYF; clone size: -; D gene: TRBD1; V gene: TRBV5-1; J gene: TRBJ2-5
CDR3 DNA: TGCGCCAGCAGCCCTCCTAGCGGGGGGGGACAAGATACGCAGTATTTT; CDR3 protein: CASSPPSGGGQDTQYF; clone size: -; D gene: TRBD2; V gene: TRBV5-1; J gene: TRBJ2-3
CDR3 DNA: TGCGCCAGCAGCCCAGCGGGGGGGCCAGAGACCCAGTACTTC; CDR3 protein: CASSPAGGPETQYF; clone size: -; D gene: TRBD2; V gene: TRBV5-1; J gene: TRBJ2-5
CDR3 DNA: TGTGCCAGCAGCACCGGGACTCACCCCCAGGAGACCCAGTACTTC; CDR3 protein: CASSTGTHPQETQYF; clone size: -; D gene: -; V gene: TRBV7-9; J gene: TRBJ2-5
CDR3 DNA: TGCGCCAGCAGCTTGGGACTTCGCACCTTACCCGGGGATGAGCAGTTCTTC; CDR3 protein: CASSLGLRTLPGDEQFF; clone size: -; D gene: -; V gene: TRBV5-1; J gene: TRBJ2-1
CDR3 DNA: TGTGCCAGCAGTTTCGGGGGTTCTGGGGCCAACGTCCTGACTTTC; CDR3 protein: CASSFGGSGANVLTF; clone size: -; D gene: -; V gene: TRBV27; J gene: TRBJ2-6
CDR3 DNA: TGTGCCAGCAGTTCGCCTGGGGGTGTAGGCGGGGAGCTGTTTTTT; CDR3 protein: CASSSPGGVGGELFF; clone size: -; D gene: -; V gene: TRBV27; J gene: TRBJ2-2
CDR3 DNA: TGTGCCAGCAGCGCGACACTTACCGGGGGTCCCACTGAAGCTTTCTTT; CDR3 protein: CASSATLTGGPTEAFF; clone size: -; D gene: -; V gene: TRBV9; J gene: TRBJ1-1
CDR3 DNA: TGCGCCAGCAGCCTGGGAGCGGGGCTGGGAGAGACCCAGTACTTC; CDR3 protein: CASSLGAGLGETQYF; clone size: -; D gene: TRBD2; V gene: TRBV4-1; J gene: TRBJ2-5
CDR3 DNA: TGTGCCAGCACTCCGAAAGAGACCCAGTACTTC; CDR3 protein: CASTPKETQYF; clone size: -; D gene: -; V gene: TRBV2; J gene: TRBJ2-5
CDR3 DNA: TGTGCCAGCAGGGACGACCGGACAGGGGTCTACGAGCAGTACTTC; CDR3 protein: CASRDDRTGVYEQYF; clone size: -; D gene: TRBD1; V gene: TRBV27; J gene: TRBJ2-7
CDR3 DNA: TGTGCCAGCAGCCGACAGGGGGCCTTAGCCAAAAACATTCAGTACTTC; CDR3 protein: CASSRQGALAKNIQYF; clone size: once; D gene: TRBD1; V gene: TRBV5-4; J gene: TRBJ2-4
CDR3 DNA: TGCGCCAGCAGCTCAACAGGGATCTATGGCTACACCTTC; CDR3 protein: CASSSTGIYGYTF; clone size: -; D gene: -; V gene: TRBV5-1; J gene: TRBJ1-2
CDR3 DNA: TGTGCCAGCAGCTTAAGTGGGAACACTGAAGCTTTCTTT; CDR3 protein: CASSLSGNTEAFF; clone size: -; D gene: -; V gene: TRBV7-9; J gene: TRBJ1-1
CDR3 DNA: TGTGCCAGCAGCCACCGTGGACTAAAGGGAAATGAGCAGTTCTTC; CDR3 protein: CASSHRGLKGNEQFF; clone size: few; D gene: -; V gene: TRBV27; J gene: TRBJ2-1
CDR3 DNA: TGTGCCAGCACCCCGGACAGCCAGACCGGCGGGGAGCTGTTTTTT; CDR3 protein: CASTPDSQTGGELFF; clone size: -; D gene: -; V gene: TRBV2; J gene: TRBJ2-2
CDR3 DNA: TGTGCCAGCAGTCTGGGGGCCCTTTATGGCTACACCTTC; CDR3 protein: CASSLGALYGYTF; clone size: -; D gene: -; V gene: TRBV6-6; J gene: TRBJ1-2
CDR3 DNA: TGTGCCAGCAGCTTAGACAGGGCAAGGGGCGAGCAGTACTTC; CDR3 protein: CASSLDRARGEQYF; clone size: -; D gene: -; V gene: TRBV7-2; J gene: TRBJ2-7
CDR3 DNA: TGTGCCATCAGGCCAGACAGTAATCAATACGAGCAGTACTTC; CDR3 protein: CAIRPDSNQYEQYF; clone size: -; D gene: -; V gene: TRBV10-3; J gene: TRBJ2-7
CDR3 DNA: TGTGCTAGTGGTCTCTATCAGACCCAGTACTTC; CDR3 protein: CASGLYQTQYF; clone size: few; D gene: -; V gene: TRBV12-5; J gene: TRBJ2-5
CDR3 DNA: TGTGCCAGCTCGCCCGGGACAGGGCCCTACGAGCAGTACTTC; CDR3 protein: CASSPGTGPYEQYF; clone size: -; D gene: TRBD1; V gene: TRBV18; J gene: TRBJ2-7
CDR3 DNA: TGCGCCAGCAGCCAAGAAAGCGGGGAAACCTATGGCTACACCTTC; CDR3 protein: CASSQESGETYGYTF; clone size: -; D gene: -; V gene: TRBV4-3; J gene: TRBJ1-2
CDR3 DNA: TGTGCCAGCAGCGCTCACAGGGATGGCTACACCTTC; CDR3 protein: CASSAHRDGYTF; clone size: -; D gene: -; V gene: TRBV11-2; J gene: TRBJ1-2
CDR3 DNA: TGTGCCAGCAAGACCGTCGGCGCGGCCCTCCACTTT; CDR3 protein: CASKTVGAALHF; clone size: many; D gene: -; V gene: TRBV27; J gene: TRBJ1-6
CDR3 DNA: TGTGCCAGCACGCCAGGTGGGGGAGAGACCCAGTACTTC; CDR3 protein: CASTPGGGETQYF; clone size: few; D gene: -; V gene: TRBV5-4; J gene: TRBJ2-5
CDR3 DNA: TGTGCCAGCAGCGTCTCTAGGGGTTTGGATGGCTACACCTTC; CDR3 protein: CASSVSRGLDGYTF; clone size: -; D gene: -; V gene: TRBV7-8; J gene: TRBJ1-2
CDR3 DNA: TGTGCCAGCAGGAGCAGCGAGCCACACTATGGCTACACCTTC; CDR3 protein: CASRSSEPHYGYTF; clone size: -; D gene: -; V gene: TRBV6-5; J gene: TRBJ1-2
CDR3 DNA: TGTGCCTGGAGTGTGGGACTAGCGAATGAGCAGTTCTTC; CDR3 protein: CAWSVGLANEQFF; clone size: -; D gene: TRBD2; V gene: TRBV30; J gene: TRBJ2-1
CDR3 DNA: TGTGCCAGCAGCCCAGGGGAGGTGAACACCGGGGAGCTGTTTTTT; CDR3 protein: CASSPGEVNTGELFF; clone size: -; D gene: -; V gene: TRBV7-2; J gene: TRBJ2-2
CDR3 DNA: TGTGCCAGCAGTCCGGACAGTTCATATCAGCCCCAGCATTTT; CDR3 protein: CASSPDSSYQPQHF; clone size: few; D gene: -; V gene: TRBV27; J gene: TRBJ1-5
CDR3 DNA: TGTGCCTGGAATAGACAGGGAGGGACGGAGACCCAGTACTTC; CDR3 protein: CAWNRQGGTETQYF; clone size: few; D gene: -; V gene: TRBV30; J gene: TRBJ2-5
CDR3 DNA: TGTGCCAGCAGCCAAGAAGCAGGCGGAACAGCTGGGGCCAACGTCCTGACTTTC; CDR3 protein: CASSQEAGGTAGANVLTF; clone size: -; D gene: -; V gene: TRBV4-2; J gene: TRBJ2-6
CDR3 DNA: TGCGCCAGTTCAGACATTGGTAGCACAGATACGCAGTATTTT; CDR3 protein: CASSDIGSTDTQYF; clone size: -; D gene: -; V gene: TRBV5-1; J gene: TRBJ2-3
CDR3 DNA: TGTGCCAGTATGAGTTATAGCAATCAGCCCCAGCATTTT; CDR3 protein: CASMSYSNQPQHF; clone size: -; D gene: -; V gene: TRBV19; J gene: TRBJ1-5
CDR3 DNA: TGTGCCAGCAGCGTAGGGGTGGATCCTCCCTACAATGAGCAGTTCTTC; CDR3 protein: CASSVGVDPPYNEQFF; clone size: -; D gene: -; V gene: TRBV9; J gene: TRBJ2-1
CDR3 DNA: TGTGCCAGCAGCCCTGGGACAGGGGGCTTAGAGACCCAGTACTTC; CDR3 protein: CASSPGTGGLETQYF; clone size: -; D gene: TRBD1; V gene: TRBV9; J gene: TRBJ2-5
CDR3 DNA: TGTGCTAGCAGACCGTGGGGGATGGGCTACACCTTC; CDR3 protein: CASRPWGMGYTF; clone size: -; D gene: -; V gene: TRBV7-7; J gene: TRBJ1-2
CDR3 DNA: TGCAGCCTAGATGGCTACACCTTC; CDR3 protein: CSLDGYTF; clone size: -; D gene: -; V gene: TRBV20-1; J gene: TRBJ1-2
CDR3 DNA: TGTGCCACCAGCAGAGATAGACACCTAACCGGGGTACAGTACTTC; CDR3 protein: CATSRDRHLTGVQYF; clone size: -; D gene: -; V gene: TRBV15; J gene: TRBJ2-7
CDR3 DNA: TGCAGTGCTGCCAGGGGGCCAGAAGCTTTCTTT; CDR3 protein: CSAARGPEAFF; clone size: few; D gene: TRBD1; V gene: TRBV20-1; J gene: TRBJ1-1
CDR3 DNA: TGTGCCAGCTCACCAGGCCTCTGGGGGACGGGGGAGACCCAGTACTTC; CDR3 protein: CASSPGLWGTGETQYF; clone size: -; D gene: -; V gene: TRBV18; J gene: TRBJ2-5
CDR3 DNA: TGTGCCAGCAGCCGAGCCCCAGGGCCCCAGCATTTT; CDR3 protein: CASSRAPGPQHF; clone size: -; D gene: -; V gene: TRBV7-2; J gene: TRBJ1-5
CDR3 DNA: TGTGCCAGCAGCCTCGGACGGACCTCTGGGGCCAACGTCCTGACTTTC; CDR3 protein: CASSLGRTSGANVLTF; clone size: -; D gene: -; V gene: TRBV9; J gene: TRBJ2-6
CDR3 DNA: TGTGCCAGCAGCTTCAGCGGGGGGAACACCGGGGAGCTGTTTTTT; CDR3 protein: CASSFSGGNTGELFF; clone size: -; D gene: TRBD2; V gene: TRBV5-4; J gene: TRBJ2-2
CDR3 DNA: TGTGCCATCAGTGCCTACAGGGAGAATCAGCCCCAGCATTTT; CDR3 protein: CAISAYRENQPQHF; clone size: -; D gene: -; V gene: TRBV10-3; J gene: TRBJ1-5
CDR3 DNA: TGTGCCAGCAGCCAAGGAGCTCAGCCCCAGCATTTT; CDR3 protein: CASSQGAQPQHF; clone size: once; D gene: -; V gene: TRBV2; J gene: TRBJ1-5
CDR3 DNA: TGTGCCAGCATCCCATCTGGCCCACAGGGGTCCTATGGCTACACCTTC; CDR3 protein: CASIPSGPQGSYGYTF; clone size: few; D gene: TRBD1; V gene: TRBV7-9; J gene: TRBJ1-2
CDR3 DNA: TGTGCCTGGAGCTCACAGGGACTCCCGTCGGCCCAGCATTTT; CDR3 protein: CAWSSQGLPSAQHF; clone size: -; D gene: -; V gene: TRBV30; J gene: TRBJ1-5
CDR3 DNA: TGTGCCATCAAAACCGCTAACACTGAAGCTTTCTTT; CDR3 protein: CAIKTANTEAFF; clone size: -; D gene: -; V gene: TRBV10-3; J gene: TRBJ1-1
CDR3 DNA: TGTGCTAGCAGCTTAGACAAGAACACCGGGGAGCTGTTTTTT; CDR3 protein: CASSLDKNTGELFF; clone size: -; D gene: -; V gene: TRBV7-7; J gene: TRBJ2-2
CDR3 DNA: TGTGCCAGCTCAAGGGACCAGACAGATACGCAGTATTTT; CDR3 protein: CASSRDQTDTQYF; clone size: -; D gene: -; V gene: TRBV18; J gene: TRBJ2-3
CDR3 DNA: TGTGCCAGCTCAGCCGATGGAGACTATGGCTACACCTTC; CDR3 protein: CASSADGDYGYTF; clone size: -; D gene: -; V gene: TRBV18; J gene: TRBJ1-2
CDR3 DNA: TGTGCCAGCAGCTTAGGGGGCTTTGGCTACACCTTC; CDR3 protein: CASSLGGFGYTF; clone size: -; D gene: -; V gene: TRBV7-2; J gene: TRBJ1-2
CDR3 DNA: TGCGCCAGCAGCTTGTCGGGGGGACATAATCAGCCCCAGCATTTT; CDR3 protein: CASSLSGGHNQPQHF; clone size: -; D gene: -; V gene: TRBV5-1; J gene: TRBJ1-5